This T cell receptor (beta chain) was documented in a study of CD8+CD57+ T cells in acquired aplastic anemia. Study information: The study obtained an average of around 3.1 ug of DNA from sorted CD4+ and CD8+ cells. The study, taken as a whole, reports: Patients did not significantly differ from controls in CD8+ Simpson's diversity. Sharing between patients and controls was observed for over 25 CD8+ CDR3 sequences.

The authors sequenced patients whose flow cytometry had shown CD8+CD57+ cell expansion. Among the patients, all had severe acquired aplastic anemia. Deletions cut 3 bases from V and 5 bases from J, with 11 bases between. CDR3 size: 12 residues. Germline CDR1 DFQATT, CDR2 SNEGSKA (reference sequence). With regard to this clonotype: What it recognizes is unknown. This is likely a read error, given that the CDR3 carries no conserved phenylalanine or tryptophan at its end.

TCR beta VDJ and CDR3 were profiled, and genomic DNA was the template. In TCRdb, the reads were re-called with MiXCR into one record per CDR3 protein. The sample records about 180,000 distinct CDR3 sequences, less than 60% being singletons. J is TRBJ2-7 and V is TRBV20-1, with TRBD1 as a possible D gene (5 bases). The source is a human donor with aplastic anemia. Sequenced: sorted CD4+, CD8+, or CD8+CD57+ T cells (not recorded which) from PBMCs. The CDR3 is CSASQGHHEQYS. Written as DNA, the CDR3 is TGCAGTGCTAGTCAGGGTCACCACGAGCAGTACTCC.